This T cell receptor beta chain was recovered during a study of shared clonotypes between healthy human individuals. V gave up 4 bases and J gave up 1 base, with 10 bases separating them. The length of the CDR3 is 14 residues. The germline CDR1 and CDR2 sequences are SGHRS and YFSETQ. Original methodology: ImmunoSEQ sequences covered only the junction and lacked quality scores; filtering therefore differed. Data came from immunoSEQ multiplex PCR; TCRdb stores just in-frame clones and leaves some out. The DNA gave D and trimming, while V, J and clone size come from that table. The profile shows millions of clones, 85% to 95% of them singletons. Points on this clone: Its antigen is unknown.

Notes on the study in general: The donor pool, a small one, limited the genetic and exposure-history diversity represented. Generation of non-shared clonotypes was less probable than generation of clonotypes shared by all four donors. For naive CD4 cells, around 5% of clonotypes were shared across a few donors.

This clonotype was obtained from a man aged 18 to 30 in good health. Sequencing was performed on naive CD4+ T cells sorted from blood. Subset described: CD45RA+ positively selected. This chain uses TRBV5-1 with TRBJ2-3; D gene unclear. The CDR3 spells CASSGPQRTDTQYF. The CDR3 nucleotides are TGCGCCAGCAGCGGGCCACAGCGCACAGATACGCAGTATTTT.